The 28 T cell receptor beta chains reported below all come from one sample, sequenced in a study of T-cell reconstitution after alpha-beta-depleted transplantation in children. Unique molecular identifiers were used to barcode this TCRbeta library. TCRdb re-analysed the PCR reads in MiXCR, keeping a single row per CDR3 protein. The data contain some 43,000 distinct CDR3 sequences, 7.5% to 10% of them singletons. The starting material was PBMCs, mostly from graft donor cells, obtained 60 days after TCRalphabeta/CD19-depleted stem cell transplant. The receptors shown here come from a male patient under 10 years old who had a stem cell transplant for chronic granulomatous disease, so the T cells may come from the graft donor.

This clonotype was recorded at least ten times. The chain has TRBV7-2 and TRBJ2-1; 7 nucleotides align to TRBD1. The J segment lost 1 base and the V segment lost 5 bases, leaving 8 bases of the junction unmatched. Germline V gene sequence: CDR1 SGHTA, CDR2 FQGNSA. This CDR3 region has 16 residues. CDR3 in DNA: TGTGCCAGCAGCCCCCGGACAGGCCCTTCCTACAATGAGCAGTTCTTC. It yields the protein CASSPRTGPSYNEQFF.

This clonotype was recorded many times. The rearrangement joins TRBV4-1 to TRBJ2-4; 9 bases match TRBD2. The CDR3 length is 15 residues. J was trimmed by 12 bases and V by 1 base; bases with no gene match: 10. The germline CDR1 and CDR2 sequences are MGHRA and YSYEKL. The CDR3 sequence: CASSQVEREEFSQYF. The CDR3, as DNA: TGCGCCAGCAGCCAAGTCGAGCGGGAGGAATTTTCTCAGTACTTC.

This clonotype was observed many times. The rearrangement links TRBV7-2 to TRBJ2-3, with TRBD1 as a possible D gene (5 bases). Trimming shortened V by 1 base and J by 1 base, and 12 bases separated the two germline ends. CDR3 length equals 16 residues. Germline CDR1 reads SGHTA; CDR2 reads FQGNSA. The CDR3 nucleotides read TGTGCCAGCAGCTTAGAGCCAGGGTGGGGCACAGATACGCAGTATTTT. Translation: CASSLEPGWGTDTQYF. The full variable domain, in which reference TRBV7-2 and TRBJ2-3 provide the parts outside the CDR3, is GAGVSQSPSNKVTEKGKDVELRCDPISGHTALYWYRQSLGQGLEFLIYFQGNSAPDKSGLPSDRFSAERTGGSVSTLTIQRTQQEDSAVYLCASSLEPGWGTDTQYFGPGTRLTVL.

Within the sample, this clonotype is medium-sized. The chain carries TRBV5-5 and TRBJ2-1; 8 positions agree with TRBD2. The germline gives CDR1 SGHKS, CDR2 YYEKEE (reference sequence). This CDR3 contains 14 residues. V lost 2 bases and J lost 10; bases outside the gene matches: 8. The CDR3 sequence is CASSFNPSGPEQFF. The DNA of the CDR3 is TGTGCCAGCAGCTTTAATCCTAGCGGGCCCGAGCAGTTCTTC.

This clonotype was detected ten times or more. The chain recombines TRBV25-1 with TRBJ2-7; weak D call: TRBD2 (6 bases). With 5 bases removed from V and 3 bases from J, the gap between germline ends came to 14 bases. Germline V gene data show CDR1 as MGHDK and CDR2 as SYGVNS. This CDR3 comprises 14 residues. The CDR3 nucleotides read TGTGCCAGCAGTACCGGGACTCTTCTCTACGAGCAGTACTTC. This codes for CASSTGTLLYEQYF.

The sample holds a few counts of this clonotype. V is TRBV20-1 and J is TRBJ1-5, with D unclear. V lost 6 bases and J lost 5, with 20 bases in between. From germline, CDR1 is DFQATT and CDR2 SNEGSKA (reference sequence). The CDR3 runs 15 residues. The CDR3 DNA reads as TGCAGTGCCTTACCCGGGTCCTCAGTGGATCAGCCCCAGCATTTT. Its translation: CSALPGSSVDQPQHF.

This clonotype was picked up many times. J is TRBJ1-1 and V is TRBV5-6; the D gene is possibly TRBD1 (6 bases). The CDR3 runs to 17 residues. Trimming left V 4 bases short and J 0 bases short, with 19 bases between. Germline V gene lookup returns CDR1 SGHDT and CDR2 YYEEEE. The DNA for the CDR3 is TGTGCCAGCAGCCTGAGCGGGGGCGTTCATATGAACACTGAAGCTTTCTTT. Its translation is CASSLSGGVHMNTEAFF.

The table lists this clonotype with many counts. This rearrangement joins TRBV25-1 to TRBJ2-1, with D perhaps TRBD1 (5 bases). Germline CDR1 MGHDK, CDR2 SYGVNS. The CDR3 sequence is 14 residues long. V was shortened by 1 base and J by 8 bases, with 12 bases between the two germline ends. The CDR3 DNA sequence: TGTGCCAGCAGTGAATGGTCTCAGGGCGATGAGCAGTTCTTC. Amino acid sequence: CASSEWSQGDEQFF.

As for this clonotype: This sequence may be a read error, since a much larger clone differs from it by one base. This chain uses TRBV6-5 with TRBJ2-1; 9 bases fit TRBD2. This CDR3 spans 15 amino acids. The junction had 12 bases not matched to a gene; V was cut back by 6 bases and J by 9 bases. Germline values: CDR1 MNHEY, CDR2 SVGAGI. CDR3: CASRYTSGHNIEQFF. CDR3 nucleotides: TGTGCCAGCAGGTACACTAGCGGGCACAACATTGAGCAGTTCTTC.

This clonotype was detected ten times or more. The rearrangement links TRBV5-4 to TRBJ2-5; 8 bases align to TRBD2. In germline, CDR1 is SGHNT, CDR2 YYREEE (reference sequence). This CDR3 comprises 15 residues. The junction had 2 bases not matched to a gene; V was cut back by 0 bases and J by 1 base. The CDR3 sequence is CASSLAAGGQETQYF. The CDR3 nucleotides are TGTGCCAGCAGCTTGGCGGCGGGAGGCCAAGAGACCCAGTACTTC.

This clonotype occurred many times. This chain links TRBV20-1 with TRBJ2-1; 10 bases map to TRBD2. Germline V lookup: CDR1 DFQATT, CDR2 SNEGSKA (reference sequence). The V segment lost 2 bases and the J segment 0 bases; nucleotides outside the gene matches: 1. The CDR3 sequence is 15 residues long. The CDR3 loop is CSARQREGSYNEQFF. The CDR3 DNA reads TGCAGTGCTAGACAGCGGGAGGGCTCCTACAATGAGCAGTTCTTC.

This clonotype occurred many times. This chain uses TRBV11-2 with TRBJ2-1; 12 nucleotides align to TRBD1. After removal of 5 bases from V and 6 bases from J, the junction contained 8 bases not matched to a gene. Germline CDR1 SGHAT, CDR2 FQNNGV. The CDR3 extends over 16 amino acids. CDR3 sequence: CASSLVGTGGLNEQFF. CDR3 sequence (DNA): TGTGCCAGCAGCCTGGTAGGGACAGGGGGCCTCAATGAGCAGTTCTTC. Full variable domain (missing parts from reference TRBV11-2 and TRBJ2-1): EAGVAQSPRYKIIEKRQSVAFWCNPISGHATLYWYQQILGQGPKLLIQFQNNGVVDDSQLPKDRFSAERLKGVDSTLKIQPAKLEDSAVYLCASSLVGTGGLNEQFFGPGTRLTVL.

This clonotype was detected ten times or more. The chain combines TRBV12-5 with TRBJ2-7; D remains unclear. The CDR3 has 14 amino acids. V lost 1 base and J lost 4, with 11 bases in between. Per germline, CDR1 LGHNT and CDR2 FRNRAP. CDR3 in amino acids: CASGLENRVYEQYF. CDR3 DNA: TGTGCTAGTGGTTTGGAAAACCGAGTTTACGAGCAGTACTTC. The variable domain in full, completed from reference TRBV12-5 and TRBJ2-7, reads DARVTQTPRHKVTEMGQEVTMRCQPILGHNTVFWYRQTMMQGLELLAYFRNRAPLDDSGMPKDRFSAEMPDATLATLKIQPSEPRDSAVYFCASGLENRVYEQYFGPGTRLTVT.

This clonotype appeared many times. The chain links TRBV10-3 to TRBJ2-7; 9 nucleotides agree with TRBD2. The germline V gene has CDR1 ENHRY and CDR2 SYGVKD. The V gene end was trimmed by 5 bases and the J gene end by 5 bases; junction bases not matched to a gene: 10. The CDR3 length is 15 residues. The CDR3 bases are TGTGCCATCAGTCATTCCGGACTAGCGTACAACGAGCAGTACTTC. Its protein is CAISHSGLAYNEQYF.

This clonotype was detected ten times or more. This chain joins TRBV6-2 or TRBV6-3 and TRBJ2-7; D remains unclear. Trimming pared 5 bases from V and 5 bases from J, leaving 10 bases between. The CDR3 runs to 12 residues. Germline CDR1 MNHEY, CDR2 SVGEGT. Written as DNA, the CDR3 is TGTGCCAGCAGTCCTGAACGAGACGAGCAGTACTTC. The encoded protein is CASSPERDEQYF.

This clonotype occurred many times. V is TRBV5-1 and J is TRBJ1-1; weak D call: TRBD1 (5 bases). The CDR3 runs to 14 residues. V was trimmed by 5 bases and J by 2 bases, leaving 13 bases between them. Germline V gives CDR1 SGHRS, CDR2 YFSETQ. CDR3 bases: TGCGCCAGCAGGAGATTGACAGCCAACACTGAAGCTTTCTTT. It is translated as CASRRLTANTEAFF.

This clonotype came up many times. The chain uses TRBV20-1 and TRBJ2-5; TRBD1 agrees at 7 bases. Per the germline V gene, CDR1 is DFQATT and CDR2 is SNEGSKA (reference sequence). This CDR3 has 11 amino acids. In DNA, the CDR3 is TGCAGCCCTGACAGGGTGGAGACCCAGTACTTC. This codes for CSPDRVETQYF.

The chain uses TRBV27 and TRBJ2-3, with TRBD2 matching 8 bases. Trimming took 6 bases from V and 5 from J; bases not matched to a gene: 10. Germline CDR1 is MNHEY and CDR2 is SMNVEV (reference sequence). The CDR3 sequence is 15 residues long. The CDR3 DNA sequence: TGTGCCAGCAGCCTTAGCGGGAACCGGGGAGATACGCAGTATTTT. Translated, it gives CASSLSGNRGDTQYF.

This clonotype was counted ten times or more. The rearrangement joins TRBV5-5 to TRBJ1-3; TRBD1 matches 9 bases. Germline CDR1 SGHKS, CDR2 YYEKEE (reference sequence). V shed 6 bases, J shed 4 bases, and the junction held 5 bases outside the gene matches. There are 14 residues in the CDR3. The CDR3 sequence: CASTWDRAGNTIYF. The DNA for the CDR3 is TGTGCCAGCACCTGGGACAGGGCCGGAAACACCATATATTTT.

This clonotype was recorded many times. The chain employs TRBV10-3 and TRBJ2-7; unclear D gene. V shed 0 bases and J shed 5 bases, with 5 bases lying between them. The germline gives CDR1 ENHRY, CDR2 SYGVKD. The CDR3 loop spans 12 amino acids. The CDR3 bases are TGTGCCATCAGTGAGTCTGGGGACGAGCAGTACTTC. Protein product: CAISESGDEQYF.

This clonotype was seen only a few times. Here the CDR3 reads CASSSLQTSGSYNEQFF. CDR3 nucleotide sequence: TGTGCCAGCAGTTCCCTCCAGACTAGCGGGAGTTACAATGAGCAGTTCTTC. The chain joins TRBV12-3 or TRBV12-4 to TRBJ2-1; 12 bases are a match to TRBD2. The CDR3 runs 17 residues. V lost 4 bases to trimming and J lost 4 bases; unmatched junction nucleotides: 8.

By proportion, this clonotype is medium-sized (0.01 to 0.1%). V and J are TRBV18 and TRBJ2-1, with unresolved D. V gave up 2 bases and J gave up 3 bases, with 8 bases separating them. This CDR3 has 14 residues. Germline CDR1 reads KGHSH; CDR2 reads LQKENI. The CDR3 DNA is TGTGCCAGCTCACCAACGGCATACTACAATGAGCAGTTCTTC. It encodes CASSPTAYYNEQFF.

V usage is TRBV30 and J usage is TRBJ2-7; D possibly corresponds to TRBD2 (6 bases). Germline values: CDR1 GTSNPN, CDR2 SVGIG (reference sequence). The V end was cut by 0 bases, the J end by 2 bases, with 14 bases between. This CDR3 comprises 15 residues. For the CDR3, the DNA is TGTGCCTGGAGTGTTGGGGGGACTTCGGCCTACGAGCAGTACTTC. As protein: CAWSVGGTSAYEQYF.

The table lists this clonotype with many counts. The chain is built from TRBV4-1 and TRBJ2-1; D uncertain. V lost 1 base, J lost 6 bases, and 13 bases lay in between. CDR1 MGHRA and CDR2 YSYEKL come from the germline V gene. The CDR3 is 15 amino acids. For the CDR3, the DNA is TGCGCCAGCAGCCAAGCTTTCACCCTTAGCAATGAGCAGTTCTTC. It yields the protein CASSQAFTLSNEQFF.

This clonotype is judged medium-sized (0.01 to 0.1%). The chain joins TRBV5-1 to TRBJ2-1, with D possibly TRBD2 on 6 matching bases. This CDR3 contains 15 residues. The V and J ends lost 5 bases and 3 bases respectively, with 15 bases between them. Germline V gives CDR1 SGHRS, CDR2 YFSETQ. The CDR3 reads CASSSLGGDYNEQFF. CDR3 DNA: TGCGCCAGCAGTAGCCTGGGCGGGGACTACAATGAGCAGTTCTTC.

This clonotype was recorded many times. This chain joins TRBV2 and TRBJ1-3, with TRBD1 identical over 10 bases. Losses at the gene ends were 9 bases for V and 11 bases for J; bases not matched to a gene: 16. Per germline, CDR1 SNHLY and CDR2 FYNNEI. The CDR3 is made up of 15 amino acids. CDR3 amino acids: CASGTGAGLGNAIYF. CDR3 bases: TGTGCCAGTGGGACAGGGGCTGGGCTCGGGAACGCCATATATTTT.

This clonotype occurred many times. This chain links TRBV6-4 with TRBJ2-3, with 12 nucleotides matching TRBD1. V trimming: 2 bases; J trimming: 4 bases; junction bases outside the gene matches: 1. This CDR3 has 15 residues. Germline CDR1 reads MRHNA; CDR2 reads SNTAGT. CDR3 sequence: CASSDGTGGADTQYF. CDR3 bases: TGTGCCAGCAGTGACGGGACAGGGGGCGCAGATACGCAGTATTTT.

CDR3 nucleotide sequence: TGTGCCAGCAGCTTGGCCCACGGTGAGCAGTTCTTC. Encoded protein: CASSLAHGEQFF. The rearrangement joins TRBV5-4 to TRBJ2-1; no clear D. With 0 bases removed from V and 9 bases from J, the gap between germline ends came to 7 bases. The CDR3 spans 12 residues. CDR1 is SGHNT and CDR2 is YYREEE in the germline V gene (reference sequence).